This TCR beta chain derives from a study of cytomegalovirus exposure and HLA in healthy donors. On the study more broadly: Earlier sequencing of around 190 million T cells yielded 120 million or so unique TCR beta sequences. Overall study findings and caveats: Rarity characterized most TCR sequences, yet some public TCRs appeared in many donors. After further analysis at a later stage, 15,000 to 20,000 TCR beta sequences were associated with HLA alleles at 0.05 false discovery rate.

About this clone itself: Its antigen remains unknown.

This CDR3 is built from 14 residues. Trimming left V 4 bases short and J 7 bases short, with 14 bases between. Germline loops: CDR1 WNHNN, CDR2 SYGVQD (reference sequence). PCR involved 60 Vbeta and 13 Jbeta primers. Assay used: immunoSEQ multiplex PCR; TCRdb lists only in-frame clones, some missing. The table records over 100,000 clones, about three quarters of them present only once. The receptor's source is a man in his sixties in good health and CMV-seropositive. This chain links TRBV10-1 with TRBJ2-4; D is undetermined. Input material: PBMCs. This CDR3 is CASSGARRLNIQYF. CDR3 in DNA: TGCGCCAGCAGTGGAGCCCGCAGGCTGAACATTCAGTACTTC.